This T cell receptor beta chain was captured by sequencing in a study of T cell changes during pregnancy in multiple sclerosis. CDR3 length: 15 residues. The junction had 6 bases not matched to a gene; V was cut back by 8 bases and J by 0 bases. The V gene's germline CDR1 is LNHDA and CDR2 SQIVND (reference sequence). Libraries were prepared by immunoSEQ multiplex PCR; TCRdb keeps only in-frame clonotypes and omits some of them. The table records about 70,000 clones, about 95% of them present only once. The count of this clone is one. The sequence was obtained from a female donor with multiple sclerosis, enrolled in a pregnancy study. The sequencing used peripheral blood, collected in the third trimester of pregnancy. The chain employs TRBV19 and TRBJ1-1; 10 bases are a match to TRBD1. The chain's CDR3 is CASSGQGTVNTEAFF. CDR3 nucleotide sequence: TGTGCCAGTTCGGGACAGGGGACCGTGAACACTGAAGCTTTCTTT. The complete variable domain, with remaining parts taken from reference TRBV19 and TRBJ1-1, reads DGGITQSPKYLFRKEGQNVTLSCEQNLNHDAMYWYRQDPGQGLRLIYYSQIVNDFQKGDIAEGYSVSREKKESFPLTVTSAQKNPTAFYLCASSGQGTVNTEAFFGQGTRLTVV.